This TCR beta chain was captured in a study of CD8 T cells in Susac syndrome. This CDR3 spans 13 amino acids. V was cut by 4 bases and J by 4 bases, with 8 bases left in between. Germline V gives CDR1 LGHDT, CDR2 YNNKEL (reference sequence). Negative isolation yielded the CD8+ and CD4+ T cells, while FACS enriched the TEMRA cells. When the RNA was reverse transcribed, random hexamers were used with an input of roughly 0.45 to 1 ug. Coverage of TCR beta CDR3 amplification by immunoSEQ multiplex PCR extended to 54 Vbeta and 13 Jbeta. TCRdb re-called the immunoSEQ multiplex PCR reads with MiXCR, one entry per CDR3 protein. Among 400,000 or so distinct CDR3 sequences, approximately 85% were seen once, and the ten largest hold approximately 0.12%. Regarding this clonotype: What it binds is not known.

Study-level findings and limits: The study acknowledged a relatively small number of individuals in its TCR sequencing and HLA analysis.

Input material: CD8+ T cells from PBMCs. The TCR sequence derives from a human donor with multiple sclerosis. V is TRBV3-1 and J is TRBJ1-5; D may be TRBD1 (5 bases). The CDR3 DNA sequence: TGTGCCAGCAGCCGGGACCTTAATCAGCCCCAGCATTTT. This gives the protein CASSRDLNQPQHF.